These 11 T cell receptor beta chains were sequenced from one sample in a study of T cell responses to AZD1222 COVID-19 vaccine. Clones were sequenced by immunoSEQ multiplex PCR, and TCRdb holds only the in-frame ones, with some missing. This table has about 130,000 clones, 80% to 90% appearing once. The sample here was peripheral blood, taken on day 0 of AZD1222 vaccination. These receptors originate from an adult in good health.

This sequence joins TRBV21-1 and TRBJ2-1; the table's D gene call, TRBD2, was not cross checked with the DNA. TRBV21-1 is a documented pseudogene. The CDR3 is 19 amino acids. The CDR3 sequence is CASSEFWGGSGSSYNEQFF. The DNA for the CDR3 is TGTGCCAGCAGCGAATTCTGGGGGGGGTCAGGGAGCTCCTACAATGAGCAGTTCTTC.

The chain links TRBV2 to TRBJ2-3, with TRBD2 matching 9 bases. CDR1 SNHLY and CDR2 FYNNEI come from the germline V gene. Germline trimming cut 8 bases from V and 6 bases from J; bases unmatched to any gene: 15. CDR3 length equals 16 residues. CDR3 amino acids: CASLAFGAGGGDTQYF. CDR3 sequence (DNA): TGTGCCAGCCTGGCGTTCGGAGCGGGAGGTGGGGATACGCAGTATTTT.

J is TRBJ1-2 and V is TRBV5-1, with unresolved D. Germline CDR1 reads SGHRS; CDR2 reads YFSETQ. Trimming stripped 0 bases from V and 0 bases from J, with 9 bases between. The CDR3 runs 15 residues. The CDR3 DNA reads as TGCGCCAGCAGCTTGGTGGCTGACGCTAACTATGGCTACACCTTC. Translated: CASSLVADANYGYTF.

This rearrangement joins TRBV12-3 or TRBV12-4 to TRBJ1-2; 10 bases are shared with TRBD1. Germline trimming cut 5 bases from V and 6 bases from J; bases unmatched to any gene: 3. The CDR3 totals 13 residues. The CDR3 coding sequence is TGTGCCAGCAGTCTGACAGGGGGCAATGGCTACACCTTC. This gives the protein CASSLTGGNGYTF.

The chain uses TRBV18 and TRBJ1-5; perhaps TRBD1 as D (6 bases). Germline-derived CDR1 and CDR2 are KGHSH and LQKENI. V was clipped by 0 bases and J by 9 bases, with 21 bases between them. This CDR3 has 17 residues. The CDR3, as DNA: TGTGCCAGCTCACCACCGGGCGCCGGGGGGGCGGTTCGGCCCCAGCATTTT. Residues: CASSPPGAGGAVRPQHF.

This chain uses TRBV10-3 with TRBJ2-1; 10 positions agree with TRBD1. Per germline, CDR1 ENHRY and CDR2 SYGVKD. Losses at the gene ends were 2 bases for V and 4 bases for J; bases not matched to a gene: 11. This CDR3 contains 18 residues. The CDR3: CAISENVPGQGIYNEQFF. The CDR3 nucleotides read TGTGCCATCAGTGAGAACGTACCGGGACAGGGGATTTACAATGAGCAGTTCTTC.

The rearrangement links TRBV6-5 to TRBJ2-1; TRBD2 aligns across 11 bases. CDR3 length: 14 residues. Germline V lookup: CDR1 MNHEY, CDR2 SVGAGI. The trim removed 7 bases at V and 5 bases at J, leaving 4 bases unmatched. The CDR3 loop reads CASITTSGNNEQFF. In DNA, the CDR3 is TGTGCCAGCATAACGACTAGCGGGAACAATGAGCAGTTCTTC.

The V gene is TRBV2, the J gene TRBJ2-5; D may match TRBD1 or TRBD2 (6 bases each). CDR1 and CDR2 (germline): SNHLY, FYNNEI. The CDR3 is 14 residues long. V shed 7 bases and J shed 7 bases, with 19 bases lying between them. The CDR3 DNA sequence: TGTGCCAGCATGGGACTTTCGAGAGGGGGGACCCAGTACTTC. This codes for CASMGLSRGGTQYF.

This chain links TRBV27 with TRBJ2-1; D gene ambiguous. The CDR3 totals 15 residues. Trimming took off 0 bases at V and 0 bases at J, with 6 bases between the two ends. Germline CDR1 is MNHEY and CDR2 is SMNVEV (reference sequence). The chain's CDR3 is CASSLSTGSYNEQFF. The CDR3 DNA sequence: TGTGCCAGCAGTTTATCAACGGGCTCCTACAATGAGCAGTTCTTC.

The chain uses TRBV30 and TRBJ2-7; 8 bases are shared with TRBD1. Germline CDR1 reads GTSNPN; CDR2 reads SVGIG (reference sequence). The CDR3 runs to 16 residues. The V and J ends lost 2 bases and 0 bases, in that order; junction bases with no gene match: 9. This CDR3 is CAWSPRTGQGSYEQYF. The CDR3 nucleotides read TGTGCCTGGAGTCCCCGGACAGGGCAGGGCTCCTACGAGCAGTACTTC.

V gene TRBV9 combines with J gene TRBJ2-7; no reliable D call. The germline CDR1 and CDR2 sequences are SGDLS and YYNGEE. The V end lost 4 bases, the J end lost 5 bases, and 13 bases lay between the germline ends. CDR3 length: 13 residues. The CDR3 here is CASSSRPRNEQYF. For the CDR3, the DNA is TGTGCCAGCAGCTCCAGACCCCGGAACGAGCAGTACTTC.